This T cell receptor beta chain was identified during a study of blood T cell repertoires in COVID-19 (TCRdb year 2020). For the wider study: Collaborator samples came from the United States, Italy and Spain and covered acute and convalescent phases of COVID-19. The prospective study material was composed of cDNA or gDNA derived from T cells, B-cell-depleted T cells, or PBMCs. Subjects who had been exposed to COVID-19, were actively infected with it, or had recovered from it provided the deeply sampled blood TCRbeta repertoires that made up the dataset. The repertoires were made available in a free public database intended to serve as a resource for research on the immune response to SARS-CoV-2. The samples were drawn from two sources: the first 160 participants of the ongoing ImmuneRACE study, and 1,000 to 1,500 subjects contributed by 6 global collaborators. Nearly every sample came with metadata listing a de-identified subject ID, COVID-19 status, age in years and sex. Where available, HLA class I and class II types were taken from metadata supplied by the sample provider and were not determined by assay-based typing.

Overall study outcomes, separate from this receptor: Clinical and demographic metadata were provided uncurated, with the amount varying by source and participant.

Collaborating institutions collected whole blood in K2EDTA tubes following their own protocols. Collaborator samples were shipped for TCRbeta analysis as frozen whole blood, isolated PBMCs, or DNA extracted from either sample type. On this clone: This receptor's antigen is unknown. No much larger clone is present one base from it, and per-base qualities are unavailable.

The immunoSEQ Assay, a bias-controlled multiplex PCR, was used to amplify TCRbeta CDR3 regions from genomic DNA. The paper's processing steps were these. The number of nucleated cells in each sample was estimated by amplification of reference gene primers within the assay. To quantify the absolute abundance of each unique TCRbeta CDR3 rearrangement, sequence reads were collapsed and filtered. For each sample, productive Simpson clonality was calculated as the square root of Simpson's diversity index across productive rearrangements. Drawn from immuneACCESS, this table holds only the in-frame rearrangements with V and J called that TCRdb kept. Clones are partly lost; checked studies trace under half to an unresolved V gene and leave the rest unexplained. The V and J calls and clone size were taken over from that table, and D and trimming were inferred from the DNA. The sample has about 150,000 clones on record, roughly 90% of them singletons. The ten largest clones represent under 3% of the sample.

From the germline V gene (reference sequence), CDR1 is SEHNR and CDR2 is FQNEAQ. The CDR3 starts with the cysteine, ends with the phenylalanine, and has 13 residues. Here the CDR3 DNA is all that survives: 39 bases in frame from base 1. V and J are truncated by 5 bases and 1 base respectively, leaving an intervening sequence of 8 bases. The specimen was peripheral blood. The clonotype comes from a man aged 55-75 years with active or convalescent COVID-19. The chain joins TRBV7-9 to TRBJ1-1, and the D gene may be TRBD1, 6 bases matching. The CDR3 in this case is CASSRQENTEAFF. The nucleotide sequence is TGTGCCAGCAGCCGACAGGAGAACACTGAAGCTTTCTTT. With all but the CDR3 taken from the reference TRBV7-9 and TRBJ1-1 genes, the full variable domain is: DTGVSQNPRHKITKRGQNVTFRCDPISEHNRLYWYRQTLGQGPEFLTYFQNEAQLEKSRLLSDRFSAERPKGSFSTLEIQRTEQGDSAMYLCASSRQENTEAFFGQGTRLTVV.